Sequencing of this T cell receptor beta chain was carried out in a study of T cell clonality in common variable immunodeficiency (dated by TCRdb to the mid-2010s). What the research found in general, with its limitations: According to the authors, figuring out what caused the increased clonality in CVID would require sequencing the repertoires of T cell subpopulations. CVID TCRbeta sequences reportedly showed fewer deletions and N-nucleotide insertions and lacked highly modified clones with 13 or more V deletions. Differences among patients in the CVID cohort limited the correlations between repertoire features and clinical complications. Healthy controls shared more TCRbeta clones with each other than CVID subjects shared among themselves (p < 0.0001). TCRbeta clonality was higher in CVID subjects than in healthy controls (t-test p = 0.018), and the increase was most characteristic of about a third of subjects. Even though DNA input was equal, the average per sample came to approximately 74,000 unique sequences for controls compared with 25,000 to 40,000 for CVID samples.

Most of the CVID patients and most of the healthy controls were of Caucasian heritage. Heparinized peripheral whole blood samples of about 5 to 9 ml were obtained from each donor. TCRbeta CDR3 repertoires were sequenced from genomic DNA of adults with common variable immune deficiency (CVID) and healthy adult controls. There were around 22 healthy adult volunteers in the control group (approximately 12 female and approximately ten male), ranging in age from 23 to 66 years, with a mean age of about 36. To isolate peripheral blood mononuclear cells, diluted blood was subjected to density centrifugation over Hypaque 1077 or Ficoll-Paque. Genomic DNA was obtained from unsorted mononuclear cells through either Qiagen column purification or a centrifugation-based method. CDR3 length: 19 amino acids, cysteine to phenylalanine. Sequencing covers 48 bases of the CDR3, shown here with the frame starting at base 1. Cut back by 4 bases and 2 bases, the V and J ends lie 21 bases apart. The germline V gene (reference sequence) supplies CDR1 LNHDA and CDR2 SQIVND.

For sequencing input, CVID and control samples contributed equivalent amounts of genomic DNA. For every sample, a 60 bp segment covering the rearranged TCRbeta CDR3 region was amplified and then sequenced. The immunoSEQ assay, a bias-corrected multiplex PCR combined with high-throughput sequencing, was used to amplify TCRbeta. The study's own analysis went as follows. Every unique nucleotide sequence was considered a clone and was annotated with V, D and J genes, copy number and frequency. Sequences were labeled productive if in frame, and non-productive if out of frame or containing stop codons. As previously described, Shannon's entropy was used to calculate clonality. The predicted amino acid sequences of productive clones were used to derive mean CDR3 Kyte-Doolittle hydropathy. Scaled V gene usage was hierarchically clustered using Manhattan distance and complete linkage with the R hclust function. To assess clone sharing by CDR3 amino acid sequence, 12 repertoires per group were resampled over 100 rounds. The repertoires were screened for more than 55 published EBV-specific TCRbeta sequences and 245 published CMV-specific TCRbeta sequences. After a couple of CVID samples that produced fewer than 10,000 sequences were dropped from the analysis, around 40 CVID repertoires remained. TCRdb mirrors the immuneACCESS table, restricted to in-frame sequences. Some clones are absent from its copies; in checked studies, under half trace to an unresolved V gene, and the reason for the others is unknown. V, J and clone size are those of that table, while D and trimming were read from the DNA. Listed for this sample are roughly 42,000 clones, none observed only a single time. The ten largest make up around 2.8% of the sample.

This clone showed up many times. The specificity of this receptor is unknown. The read ends 3 residues before the CDR3 terminus; that terminus is restored from the germline J gene. This receptor chain uses TRBV19 and TRBJ2-6, with a tentative D gene TRBD1 over 5 matching bases. The clonotype comes from a person aged 18-70 years in good health. Sample: peripheral blood mononuclear cells. The sequenced part of the CDR3 DNA is TGTGCCAGTAGTAACCCGTTTCTTGGGGTGGGGCCTGGGGCCAACGTC. This sequence encodes CASSNPFLGVGPGANV. The entire CDR3 sequence reads CASSNPFLGVGPGANVLTF.